This passage covers 2 T cell receptor beta chains from one sample sequenced in a study of blood T cell repertoires in COVID-19. This table comes from immunoSEQ multiplex PCR, and its TCRdb copy is limited to in-frame clones, with some not included. The sample records under 200,000 clones, roughly 80% being singletons. The sample consisted of peripheral blood. These receptors were obtained from a woman in her sixties with COVID-19, enrolled during active disease.

This chain links TRBV28 with TRBJ1-2; D is possibly TRBD1 (5 bases). V dropped 7 bases and J dropped 9 bases, with 15 bases sitting between them. The CDR3 extends over 12 amino acids. Per germline, CDR1 MDHEN and CDR2 SYDVKM. The CDR3: CASITRQGSYTF. CDR3 bases: TGTGCCAGCATAACACGCCAGGGAAGCTACACCTTC.

The V and J genes are TRBV20-1 and TRBJ1-2, with D possibly TRBD1 on 6 matching bases. CDR3 size: 11 residues. The ends were cut back, 3 bases at V and 8 bases at J, with 10 bases in the middle. Germline values: CDR1 DFQATT, CDR2 SNEGSKA (reference sequence). CDR3: CSASSGQGYTF. In nucleotides, the CDR3 is TGCAGTGCTAGTTCCGGACAGGGCTACACCTTC.